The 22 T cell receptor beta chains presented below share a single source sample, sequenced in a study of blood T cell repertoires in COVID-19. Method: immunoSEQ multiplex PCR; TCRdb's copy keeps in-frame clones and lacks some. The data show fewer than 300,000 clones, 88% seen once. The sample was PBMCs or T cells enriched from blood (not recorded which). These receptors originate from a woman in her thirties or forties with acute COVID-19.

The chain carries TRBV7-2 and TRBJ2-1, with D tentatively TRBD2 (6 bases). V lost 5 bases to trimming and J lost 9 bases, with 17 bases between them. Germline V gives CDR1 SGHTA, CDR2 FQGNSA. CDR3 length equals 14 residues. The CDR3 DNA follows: TGTGCCAGCAGCCTGAAGACTAGATCCGGTGAGCAGTTCTTC. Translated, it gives CASSLKTRSGEQFF.

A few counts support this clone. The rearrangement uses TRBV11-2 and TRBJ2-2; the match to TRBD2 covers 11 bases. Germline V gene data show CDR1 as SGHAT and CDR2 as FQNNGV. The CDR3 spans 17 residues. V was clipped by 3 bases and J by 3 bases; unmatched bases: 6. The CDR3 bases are TGTGCCAGCAGCTTCGCAATGGGACTAGCGGACACCGGGGAGCTGTTTTTT. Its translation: CASSFAMGLADTGELFF.

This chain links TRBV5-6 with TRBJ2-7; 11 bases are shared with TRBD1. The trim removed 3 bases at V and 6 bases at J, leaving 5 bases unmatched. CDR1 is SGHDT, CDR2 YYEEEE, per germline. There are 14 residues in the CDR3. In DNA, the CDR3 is TGTGCCAGCAGCTACGGGACAGGGGGGGCCGAGCAGTACGTC. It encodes CASSYGTGGAEQYV.

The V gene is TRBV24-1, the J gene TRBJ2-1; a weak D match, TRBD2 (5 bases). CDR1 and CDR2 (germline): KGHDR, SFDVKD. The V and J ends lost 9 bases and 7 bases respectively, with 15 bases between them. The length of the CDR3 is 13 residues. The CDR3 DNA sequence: TGTGCCACCGCCGGGGATATGACTAATGAGCAGTTCTTC. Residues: CATAGDMTNEQFF.

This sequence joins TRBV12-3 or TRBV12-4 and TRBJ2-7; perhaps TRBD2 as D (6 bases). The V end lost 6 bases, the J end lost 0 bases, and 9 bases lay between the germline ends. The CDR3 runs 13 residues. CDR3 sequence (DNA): TGTGCCAGCAGCCGGACTACCTCCTACGAGCAGTACTTC. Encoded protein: CASSRTTSYEQYF.

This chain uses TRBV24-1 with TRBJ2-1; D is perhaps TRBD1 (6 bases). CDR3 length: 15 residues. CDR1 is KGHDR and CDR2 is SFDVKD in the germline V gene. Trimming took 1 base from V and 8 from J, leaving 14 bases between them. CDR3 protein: CATSDLGQNTDEQFF. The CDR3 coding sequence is TGTGCCACCAGTGATTTAGGACAGAATACCGATGAGCAGTTCTTC.

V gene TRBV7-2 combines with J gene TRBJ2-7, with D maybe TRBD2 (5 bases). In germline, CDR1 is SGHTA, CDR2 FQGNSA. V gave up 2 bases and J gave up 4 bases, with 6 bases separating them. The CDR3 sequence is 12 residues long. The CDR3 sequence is CASSLRGYEQYV. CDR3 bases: TGTGCCAGCAGCTTACGCGGGTACGAGCAGTACGTC.

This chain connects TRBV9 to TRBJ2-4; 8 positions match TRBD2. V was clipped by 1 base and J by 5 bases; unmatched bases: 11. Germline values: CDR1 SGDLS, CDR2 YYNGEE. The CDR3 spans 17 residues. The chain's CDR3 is CASSVWATGGAQNIQYF. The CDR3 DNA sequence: TGTGCCAGCAGCGTATGGGCCACGGGAGGGGCTCAAAACATTCAGTACTTC.

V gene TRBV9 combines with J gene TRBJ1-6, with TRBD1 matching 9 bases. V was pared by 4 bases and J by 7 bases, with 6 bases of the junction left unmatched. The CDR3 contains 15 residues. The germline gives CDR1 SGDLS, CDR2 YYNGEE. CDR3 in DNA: TGTGCCAGCAGCCCCCGGGGACAGGGAAATTCACCCCTCCACTTT. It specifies CASSPRGQGNSPLHF.

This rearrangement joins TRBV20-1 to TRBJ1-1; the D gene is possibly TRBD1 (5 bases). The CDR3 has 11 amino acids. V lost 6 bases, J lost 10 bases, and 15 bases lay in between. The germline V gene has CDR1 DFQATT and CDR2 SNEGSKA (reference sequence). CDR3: CSASPAGGAFF. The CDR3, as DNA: TGCAGTGCGAGTCCTGCGGGGGGAGCTTTCTTT.

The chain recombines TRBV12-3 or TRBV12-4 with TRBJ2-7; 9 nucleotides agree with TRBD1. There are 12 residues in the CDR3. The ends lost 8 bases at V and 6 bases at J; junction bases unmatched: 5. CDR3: CASGQGIAEQYF. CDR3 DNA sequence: TGTGCCAGCGGACAGGGGATTGCCGAGCAGTACTTC.

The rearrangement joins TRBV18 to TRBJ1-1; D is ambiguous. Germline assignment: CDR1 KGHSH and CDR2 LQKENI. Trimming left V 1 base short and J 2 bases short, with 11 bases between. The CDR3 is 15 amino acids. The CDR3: CASSPRSAVNTEAFF. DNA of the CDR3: TGTGCCAGCTCACCACGGAGTGCTGTTAACACTGAAGCTTTCTTT.

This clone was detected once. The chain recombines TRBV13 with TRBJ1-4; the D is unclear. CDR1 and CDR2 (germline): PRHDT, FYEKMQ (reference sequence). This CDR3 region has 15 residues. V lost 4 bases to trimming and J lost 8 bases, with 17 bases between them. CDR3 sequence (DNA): TGTGCCAGCAGCTCGAGTGCGGGAGTGGCAGAAAAACTGTTTTTT. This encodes CASSSSAGVAEKLFF.

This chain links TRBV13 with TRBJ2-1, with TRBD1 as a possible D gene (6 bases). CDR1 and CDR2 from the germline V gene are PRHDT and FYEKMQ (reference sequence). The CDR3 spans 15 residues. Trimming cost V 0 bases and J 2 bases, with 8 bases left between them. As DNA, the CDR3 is TGTGCCAGCAGCTTAGGGTCAGGGGCCTACAATGAGCAGTTCTTC. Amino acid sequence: CASSLGSGAYNEQFF.

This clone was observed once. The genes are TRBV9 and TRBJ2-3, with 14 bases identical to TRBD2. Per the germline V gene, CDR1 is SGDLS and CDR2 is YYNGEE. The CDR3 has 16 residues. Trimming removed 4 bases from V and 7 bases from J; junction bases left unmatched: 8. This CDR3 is CASSPGLAGGGNTQYF. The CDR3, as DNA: TGTGCCAGCAGCCCAGGACTAGCGGGAGGCGGGAATACGCAGTATTTT.

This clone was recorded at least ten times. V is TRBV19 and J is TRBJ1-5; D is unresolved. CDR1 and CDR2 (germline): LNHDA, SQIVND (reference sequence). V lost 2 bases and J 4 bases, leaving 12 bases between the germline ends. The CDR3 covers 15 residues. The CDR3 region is CASSIYFDTNQPQHF. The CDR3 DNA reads TGTGCCAGTAGTATATATTTCGACACGAATCAGCCCCAGCATTTT.

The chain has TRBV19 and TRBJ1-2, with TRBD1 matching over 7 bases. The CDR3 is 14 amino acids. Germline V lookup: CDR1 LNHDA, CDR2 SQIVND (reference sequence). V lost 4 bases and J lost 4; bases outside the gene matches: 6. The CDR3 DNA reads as TGTGCCAGTAGTACCTCCCGGGACAGCTATGGCTACACCTTC. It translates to CASSTSRDSYGYTF.

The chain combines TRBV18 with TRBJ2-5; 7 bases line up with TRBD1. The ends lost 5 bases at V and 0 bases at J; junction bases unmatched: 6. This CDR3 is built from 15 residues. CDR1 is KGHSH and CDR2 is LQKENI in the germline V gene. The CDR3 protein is CASSSSGTDQETQYF. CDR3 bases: TGTGCCAGCTCATCCTCCGGGACAGACCAAGAGACCCAGTACTTC.

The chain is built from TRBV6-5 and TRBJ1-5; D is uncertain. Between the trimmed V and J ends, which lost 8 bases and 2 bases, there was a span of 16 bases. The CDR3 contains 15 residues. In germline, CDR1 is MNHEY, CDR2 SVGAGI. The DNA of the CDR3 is TGTGCCAGCCAAATGGGCCAGATAGGCAATCAGCCCCAGCATTTT. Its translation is CASQMGQIGNQPQHF.

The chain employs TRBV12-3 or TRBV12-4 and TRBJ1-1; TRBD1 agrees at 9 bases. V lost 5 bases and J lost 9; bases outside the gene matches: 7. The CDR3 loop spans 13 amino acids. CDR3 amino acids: CASSKQGAGQAFF. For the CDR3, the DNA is TGTGCCAGCAGTAAACAGGGGGCTGGGCAAGCTTTCTTT.

The CDR3 bases are TGTGCCAGCAGCTTGAGACAGTCGGCCTACGAGCAGTACTTC. Its protein is CASSLRQSAYEQYF. J is TRBJ2-7 and V is TRBV7-9, with D perhaps matching TRBD1 (5 bases). Germline CDR1 is SEHNR and CDR2 is FQNEAQ (reference sequence). This CDR3 comprises 14 residues. Trimming left V 3 bases short and J 2 bases short, with 11 bases between. Based on the CDR3 plus reference TRBV7-9 and TRBJ2-7, the full variable domain is DTGVSQNPRHKITKRGQNVTFRCDPISEHNRLYWYRQTLGQGPEFLTYFQNEAQLEKSRLLSDRFSAERPKGSFSTLEIQRTEQGDSAMYLCASSLRQSAYEQYFGPGTRLTVT.

CDR3 in DNA: TGTGCCAGCAGCGTTAGGAGGGAATCCCCGAATGAGCAGTTCTTC. It is translated as CASSVRRESPNEQFF. J is TRBJ2-1 and V is TRBV9; D is possibly TRBD2 (6 bases). The CDR3 spans 15 residues. Germline V lookup: CDR1 SGDLS, CDR2 YYNGEE. Trimming took 2 bases from V and 7 from J, leaving 16 bases between them.